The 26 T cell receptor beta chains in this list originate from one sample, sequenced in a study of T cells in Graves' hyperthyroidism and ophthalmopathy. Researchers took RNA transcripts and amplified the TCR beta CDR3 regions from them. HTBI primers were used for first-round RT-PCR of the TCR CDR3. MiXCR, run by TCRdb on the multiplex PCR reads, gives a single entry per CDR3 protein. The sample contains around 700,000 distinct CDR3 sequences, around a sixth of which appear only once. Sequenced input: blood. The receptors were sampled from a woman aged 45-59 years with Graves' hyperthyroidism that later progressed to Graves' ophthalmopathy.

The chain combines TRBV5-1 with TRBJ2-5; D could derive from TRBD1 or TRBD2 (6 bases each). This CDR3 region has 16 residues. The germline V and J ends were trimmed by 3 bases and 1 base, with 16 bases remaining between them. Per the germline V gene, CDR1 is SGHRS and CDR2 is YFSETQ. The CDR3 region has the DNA TGCGCCAGCAGCTCCCTTAACGGGGGCAGCCAAGAGACCCAGTACTTC. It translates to CASSSLNGGSQETQYF.

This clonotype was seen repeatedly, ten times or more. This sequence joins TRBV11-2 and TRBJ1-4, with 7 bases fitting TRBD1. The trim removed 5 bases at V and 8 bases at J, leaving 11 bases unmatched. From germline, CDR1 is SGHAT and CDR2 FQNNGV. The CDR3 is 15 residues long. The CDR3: CASSVRQGLVEKLFF. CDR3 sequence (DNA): TGTGCCAGCAGCGTACGACAGGGCTTGGTCGAAAAACTGTTTTTT.

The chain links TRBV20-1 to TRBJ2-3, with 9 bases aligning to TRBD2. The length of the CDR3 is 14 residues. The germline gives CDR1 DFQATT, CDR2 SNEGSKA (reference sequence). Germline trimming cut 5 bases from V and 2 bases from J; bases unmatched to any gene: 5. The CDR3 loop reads CSAERTSDTDTQYF. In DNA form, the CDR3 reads TGCAGTGCTGAGCGGACTAGCGACACAGATACGCAGTATTTT.

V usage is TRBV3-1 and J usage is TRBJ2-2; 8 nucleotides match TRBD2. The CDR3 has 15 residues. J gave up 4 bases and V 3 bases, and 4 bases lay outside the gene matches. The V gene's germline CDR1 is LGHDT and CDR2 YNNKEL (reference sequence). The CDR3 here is CASSQRGASTGELFF. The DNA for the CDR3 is TGTGCCAGCAGCCAGCGGGGGGCCAGCACCGGGGAGCTGTTTTTT.

In DNA form, the CDR3 reads TGCGCCAGCAGTGGGTATAGCTTGGGCTACGAGCAGTACTTC. This translates into CASSGYSLGYEQYF. The chain combines TRBV4-1 with TRBJ2-7; no definite D call. The CDR3 runs to 14 residues. CDR1 and CDR2 (germline): MGHRA, YSYEKL. V was cut by 6 bases and J by 3 bases, with 15 bases left in between.

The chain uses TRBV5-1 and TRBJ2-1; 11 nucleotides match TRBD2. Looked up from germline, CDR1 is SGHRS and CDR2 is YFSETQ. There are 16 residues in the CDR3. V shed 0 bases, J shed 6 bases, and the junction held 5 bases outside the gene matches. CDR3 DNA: TGCGCCAGCAGCTTGGTAGTAGCGGGGGGGCTCAATGAGCAGTTCTTC. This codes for CASSLVVAGGLNEQFF.

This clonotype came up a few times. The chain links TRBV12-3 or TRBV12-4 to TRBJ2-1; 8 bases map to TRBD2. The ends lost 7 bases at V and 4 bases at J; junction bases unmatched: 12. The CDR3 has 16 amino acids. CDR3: CASTLPGGGSYNEQFF. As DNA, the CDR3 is TGTGCCAGCACTCTCCCGGGCGGGGGGAGTTACAATGAGCAGTTCTTC.

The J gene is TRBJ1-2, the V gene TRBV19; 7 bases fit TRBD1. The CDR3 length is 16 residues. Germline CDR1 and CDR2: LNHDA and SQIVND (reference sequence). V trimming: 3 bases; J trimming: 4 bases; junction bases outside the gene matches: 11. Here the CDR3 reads CASSIGARQGFYGYTF. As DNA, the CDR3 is TGTGCCAGTAGTATCGGGGCCCGACAGGGTTTCTATGGCTACACCTTC.

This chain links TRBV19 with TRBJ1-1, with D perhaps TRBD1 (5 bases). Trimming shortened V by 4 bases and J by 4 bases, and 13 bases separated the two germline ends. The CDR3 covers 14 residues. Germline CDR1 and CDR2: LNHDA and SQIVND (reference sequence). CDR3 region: CASSTAGGCTEAFF. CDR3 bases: TGTGCCAGTAGTACGGCGGGGGGATGCACTGAAGCTTTCTTT. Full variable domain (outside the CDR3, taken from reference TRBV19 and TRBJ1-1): DGGITQSPKYLFRKEGQNVTLSCEQNLNHDAMYWYRQDPGQGLRLIYYSQIVNDFQKGDIAEGYSVSREKKESFPLTVTSAQKNPTAFYLCASSTAGGCTEAFFGQGTRLTVV.

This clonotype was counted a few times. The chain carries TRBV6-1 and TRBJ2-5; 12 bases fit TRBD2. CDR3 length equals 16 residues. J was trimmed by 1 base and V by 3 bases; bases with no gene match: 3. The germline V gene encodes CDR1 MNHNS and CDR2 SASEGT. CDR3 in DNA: TGTGCCAGCAGTGAGCGGACTAGCGGGATCCAAGAGACCCAGTACTTC. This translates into CASSERTSGIQETQYF.

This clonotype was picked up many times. CDR3 DNA: TGTGCCAGCAGCCTCAGCGGGGGGGCCAGAGAGACCCAGTACTTC. Residues: CASSLSGGARETQYF. The gene calls are TRBV12-3 or TRBV12-4 and TRBJ2-5; 10 bases are shared with TRBD2. The CDR3 runs to 15 residues. V shed 6 bases and J 4 bases; nucleotides not matched to a gene: 8.

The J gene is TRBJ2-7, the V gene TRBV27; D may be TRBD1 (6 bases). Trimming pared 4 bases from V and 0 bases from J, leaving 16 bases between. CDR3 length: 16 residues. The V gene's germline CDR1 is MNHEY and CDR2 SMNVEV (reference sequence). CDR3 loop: CASSSVDRAHSYEQYF. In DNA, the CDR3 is TGTGCCAGCAGTTCCGTGGACAGAGCCCACTCCTACGAGCAGTACTTC.

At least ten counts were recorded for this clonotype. The DNA for the CDR3 is TGTGCCAGCAGCCCGGGACAGCTCTCTGGAAACACCATATATTTT. Translating it yields CASSPGQLSGNTIYF. The rearrangement links TRBV12-3 or TRBV12-4 to TRBJ1-3, with 7 nucleotides matching TRBD1. There are 15 residues in the CDR3. With V trimmed by 6 bases and J by 0 bases, 5 bases remained unmatched.

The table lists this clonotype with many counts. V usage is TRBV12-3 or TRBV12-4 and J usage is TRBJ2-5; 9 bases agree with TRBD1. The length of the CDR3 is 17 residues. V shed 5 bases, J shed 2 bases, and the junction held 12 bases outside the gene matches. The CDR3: CASSPRTGVREQETQYF. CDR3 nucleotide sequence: TGTGCCAGCAGTCCCCGGACAGGGGTAAGGGAGCAAGAGACCCAGTACTTC.

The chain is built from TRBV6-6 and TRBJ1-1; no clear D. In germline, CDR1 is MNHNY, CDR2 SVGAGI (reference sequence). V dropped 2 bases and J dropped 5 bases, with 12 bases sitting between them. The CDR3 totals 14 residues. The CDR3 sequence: CASSYVPDETEAFF. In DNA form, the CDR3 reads TGTGCCAGCAGTTACGTACCGGACGAAACTGAAGCTTTCTTT.

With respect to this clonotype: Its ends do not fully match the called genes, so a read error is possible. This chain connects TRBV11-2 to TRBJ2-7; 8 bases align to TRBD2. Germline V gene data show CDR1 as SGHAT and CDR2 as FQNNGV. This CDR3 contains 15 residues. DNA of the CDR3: TGTGCCAGCAGCTTCATCCCCCGGGGGGGGGTCGAGCAGTGCTTC. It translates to CASSFIPRGGVEQCF.

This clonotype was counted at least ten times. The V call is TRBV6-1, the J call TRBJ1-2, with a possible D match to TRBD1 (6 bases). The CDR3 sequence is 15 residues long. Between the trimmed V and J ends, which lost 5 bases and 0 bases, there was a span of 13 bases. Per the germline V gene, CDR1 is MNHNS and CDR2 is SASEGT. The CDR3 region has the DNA TGTGCCAGCAGTCAACAGGGAGGGTCTAACTATGGCTACACCTTC. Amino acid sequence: CASSQQGGSNYGYTF.

Here the CDR3 reads CASSEGTNNEQFF. The CDR3 coding sequence is TGCGCCAGCAGTGAAGGGACAAACAATGAGCAGTTCTTC. V and J are TRBV10-1 and TRBJ2-1; the D gene is possibly TRBD1 (6 bases). Trimming removed 3 bases from V and 5 bases from J, with 8 bases in between. Germline CDR1 is WNHNN and CDR2 is SYGVQD (reference sequence). The CDR3 totals 13 residues.

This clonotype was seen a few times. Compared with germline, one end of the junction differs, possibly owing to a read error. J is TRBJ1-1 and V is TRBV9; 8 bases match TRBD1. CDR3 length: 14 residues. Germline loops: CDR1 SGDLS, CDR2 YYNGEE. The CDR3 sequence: CTSSVESGQGEAFF. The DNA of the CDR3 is TGTACCAGCAGCGTAGAGTCAGGACAGGGTGAAGCTTTCTTT. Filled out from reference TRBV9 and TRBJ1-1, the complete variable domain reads DSGVTQTPKHLITATGQRVTLRCSPRSGDLSVYWYQQSLDQGLQFLIQYYNGEERAKGNILERFSAQQFPDLHSELNLSSLELGDSALYFCTSSVESGQGEAFFGQGTRLTVV.

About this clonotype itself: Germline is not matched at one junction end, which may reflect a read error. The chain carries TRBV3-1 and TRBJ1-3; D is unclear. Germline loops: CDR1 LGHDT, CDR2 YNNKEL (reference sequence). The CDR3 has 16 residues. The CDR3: CPSSSYPPGSGNTIYF. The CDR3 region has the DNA TGTCCCAGCAGCTCCTACCCCCCCGGCTCTGGAAACACCATATATTTT. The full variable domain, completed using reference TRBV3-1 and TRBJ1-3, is DTAVSQTPKYLVTQMGNDKSIKCEQNLGHDTMYWYKQDSKKFLKIMFSYNNKELIINETVPNRFSPKSPDKAHLNLHINSLELGDSAVYFCPSSSYPPGSGNTIYFGEGSWLTVV.

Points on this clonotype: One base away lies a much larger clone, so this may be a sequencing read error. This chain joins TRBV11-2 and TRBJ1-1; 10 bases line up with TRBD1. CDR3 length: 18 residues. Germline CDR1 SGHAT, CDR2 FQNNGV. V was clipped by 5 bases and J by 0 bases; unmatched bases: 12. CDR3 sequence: CASSLRFDRGPLNTEAFF. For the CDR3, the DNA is TGTGCCAGCAGCCTAAGGTTCGACAGGGGGCCTTTGAACACTGAAGCTTTCTTT.

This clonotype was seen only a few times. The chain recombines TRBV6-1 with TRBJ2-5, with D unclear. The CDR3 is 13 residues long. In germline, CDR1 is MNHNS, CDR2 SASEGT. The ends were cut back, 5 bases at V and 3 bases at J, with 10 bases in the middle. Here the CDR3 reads CASSQWVKETQYF. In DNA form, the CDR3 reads TGTGCCAGCAGTCAGTGGGTGAAAGAGACCCAGTACTTC.

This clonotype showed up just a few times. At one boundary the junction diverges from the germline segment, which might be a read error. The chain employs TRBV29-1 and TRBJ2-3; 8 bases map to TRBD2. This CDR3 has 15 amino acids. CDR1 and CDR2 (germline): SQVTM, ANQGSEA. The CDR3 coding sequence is TGCAGCGTTCTTCCCGGGGCGGGGGGCACAGATACGCAGTGTTTT. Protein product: CSVLPGAGGTDTQCF.

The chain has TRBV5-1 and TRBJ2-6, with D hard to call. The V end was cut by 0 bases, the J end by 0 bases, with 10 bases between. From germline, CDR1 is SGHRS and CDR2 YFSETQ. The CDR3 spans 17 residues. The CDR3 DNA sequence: TGCGCCAGCAGCTTGGGCACTACCAACTCTGGGGCCAACGTCCTGACTTTC. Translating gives CASSLGTTNSGANVLTF.

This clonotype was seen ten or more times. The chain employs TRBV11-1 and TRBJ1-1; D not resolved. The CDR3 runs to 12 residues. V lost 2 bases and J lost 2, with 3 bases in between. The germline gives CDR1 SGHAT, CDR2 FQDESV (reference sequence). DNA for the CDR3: TGTGCCAGCAGCTTAATAAACACTGAAGCTTTCTTT. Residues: CASSLINTEAFF.

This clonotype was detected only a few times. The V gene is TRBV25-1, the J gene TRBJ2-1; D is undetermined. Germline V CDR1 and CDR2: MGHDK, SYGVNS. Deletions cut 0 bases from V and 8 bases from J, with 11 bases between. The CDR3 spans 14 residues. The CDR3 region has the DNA TGTGCCAGCAGTGAATACGGAGATCGGGATGAGCAGTTCTTC. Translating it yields CASSEYGDRDEQFF.